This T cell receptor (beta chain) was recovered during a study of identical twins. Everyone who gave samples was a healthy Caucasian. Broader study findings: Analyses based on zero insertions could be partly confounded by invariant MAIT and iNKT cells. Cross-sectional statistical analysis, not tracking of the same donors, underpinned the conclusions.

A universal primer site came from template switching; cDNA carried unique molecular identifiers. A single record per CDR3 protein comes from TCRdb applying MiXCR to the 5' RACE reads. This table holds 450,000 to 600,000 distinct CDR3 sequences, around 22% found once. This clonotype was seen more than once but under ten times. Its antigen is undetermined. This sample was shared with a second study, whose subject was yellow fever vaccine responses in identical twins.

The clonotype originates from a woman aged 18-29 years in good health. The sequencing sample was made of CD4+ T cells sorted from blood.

The CDR3 coding sequence is TGTGCCAGCAGTTTAATCCAGTCTCAGGACACTGAAGCTTTCTTT. Translated, it gives CASSLIQSQDTEAFF. V gene TRBV27 combines with J gene TRBJ1-1, with D hard to call. Trimming removed 2 bases from V and 3 bases from J, with 13 bases in between. The CDR3 contains 15 residues. The germline V gene encodes CDR1 MNHEY and CDR2 SMNVEV (reference sequence).